What follows is one T cell receptor (beta chain) and its context. What it binds is unknown. The CDR3 has 15 residues. J was trimmed by 6 bases and V by 0 bases; bases with no gene match: 7. CDR1 and CDR2 (germline): SGHRS, YFSETQ. This sample stems from a study of human T cells and chemical hapten exposure. In TCRdb, the RACE reads were re-called with MiXCR into one record per CDR3 protein. The top ten hold about 8% of the sample, which has 300,000 to 400,000 distinct CDR3 sequences, roughly 6.9% seen once. The time point denotes: patch test 1, 2 weeks after DPC sensitization. Treatment specified: therapeutic diphenylcyclopropenone sensitization with weekly scalp DPC. General study findings and limits: Sensitization with DPC brought no change to TCRs above 1 in 1000 in frequency. A positive correlation with patch test score was found for PT1 expanded TCR counts.

The source is a woman between 18 and 29 years old with alopecia areata. Some clones in this sample may be carry-over from other donors' samples. V is TRBV5-1 and J is TRBJ1-1; TRBD1 matches 8 bases. The material was whole blood, obtained in connection with sensitization to the hapten diphenylcyclopropenone (DPC). The CDR3 spells CASSLVQTGESEAFF. CDR3 nucleotides: TGCGCCAGCAGCTTGGTTCAGACAGGGGAGTCTGAAGCTTTCTTT.